This T cell receptor beta chain is from a study of cytomegalovirus exposure and HLA in healthy donors. As for the study in general: Assignment to the Caucasian-associated ancestry cluster applied to around 80% of the 300 to 500 genotyped donors.

The PCR employed 60 Vbeta primers together with 13 Jbeta primers. How the authors handled the data: Roughly 11 million of the roughly 77 million unique TCR beta chains counted in a later analysis were shared. Repertoires were generated with immunoSEQ multiplex PCR, while TCRdb's copy carries only in-frame clones and drops some. V and J calls and clone size follow that table, whereas D and trimming were derived from the DNA. This table has 140,000 or so clones, around four fifths appearing once. Worth noting for this clone: Its antigen remains unidentified.

CDR3 size: 13 residues. Trimming took off 4 bases at V and 4 bases at J, with 11 bases between the two ends. Germline V gene sequence: CDR1 SGHKS, CDR2 YYEKEE (reference sequence). Though nominally healthy at sampling, donors likely had unrecorded immune exposures. Points from the study as a whole: Previously analyzed data showed that most TCR beta V segments were productive at a frequency of about 87% or about 30%.

The sample comprised PBMCs. This receptor was obtained from a male donor in good health and CMV-seronegative. The chain carries TRBV5-5 and TRBJ1-1; D not certain. CDR3 nucleotides: TGTGCCAGCAGCCGGGTCTGGGTCACTGAAGCTTTCTTT. It encodes CASSRVWVTEAFF.